The 4 T cell receptor beta chains below were found in one sample sequenced in a study of neurological immune-mediated disorders. TCRdb re-called the 5' RACE reads through MiXCR, storing one row per CDR3 protein. This sample has about 33,000 distinct CDR3 sequences; roughly 1.6% occur once, and the top ten carry 7.5% to 10%. Sequences were obtained from PBMCs. The receptors shown here come from a woman aged 25-40 years with multiple sclerosis.

This clonotype was seen repeatedly, ten times or more. The chain combines TRBV5-1 with TRBJ2-7; D is unresolved. CDR1 is SGHRS, CDR2 YFSETQ, per germline. V was cut by 0 bases and J by 0 bases, with 7 bases left in between. There are 14 residues in the CDR3. DNA of the CDR3: TGCGCCAGCAGCTTGGCCTATGGCTCCTACGAGCAGTACTTC. This codes for CASSLAYGSYEQYF.

In its sample, this clonotype was seen many times. The V gene is TRBV10-2, the J gene TRBJ1-5; D not resolved. CDR3 length: 13 amino acids. From germline, CDR1 is WSHSY and CDR2 SAAADI. V lost 4 bases and J lost 1, with 5 bases in between. CDR3 in DNA: TGCGCCAGCAGTGCCGGCAGCAATCAGCCCCAGCATTTT. It is translated as CASSAGSNQPQHF.

This clonotype has ten or more counts. The rearrangement joins TRBV4-3 to TRBJ2-1; D possibly corresponds to TRBD1 (6 bases). CDR1 is LGHNA, CDR2 YSLEER, per germline. The CDR3 runs to 15 residues. V gave up 4 bases and J gave up 2 bases, with 12 bases separating them. CDR3 residues: CASSRRQAPYNEQFF. The CDR3 DNA reads TGCGCCAGCAGCCGGAGACAGGCCCCCTACAATGAGCAGTTCTTC.

This clonotype was detected a few times. The J gene is TRBJ2-7, the V gene TRBV20-1, with TRBD1 identical over 10 bases. Germline V CDR1 and CDR2: DFQATT, SNEGSKA (reference sequence). The CDR3 contains 14 residues. The V and J ends lost 4 bases and 3 bases, in that order; junction bases with no gene match: 6. The CDR3: CSAIPDRGVYEQYF. The CDR3 DNA follows: TGCAGTGCTATCCCGGACAGGGGGGTCTACGAGCAGTACTTC.